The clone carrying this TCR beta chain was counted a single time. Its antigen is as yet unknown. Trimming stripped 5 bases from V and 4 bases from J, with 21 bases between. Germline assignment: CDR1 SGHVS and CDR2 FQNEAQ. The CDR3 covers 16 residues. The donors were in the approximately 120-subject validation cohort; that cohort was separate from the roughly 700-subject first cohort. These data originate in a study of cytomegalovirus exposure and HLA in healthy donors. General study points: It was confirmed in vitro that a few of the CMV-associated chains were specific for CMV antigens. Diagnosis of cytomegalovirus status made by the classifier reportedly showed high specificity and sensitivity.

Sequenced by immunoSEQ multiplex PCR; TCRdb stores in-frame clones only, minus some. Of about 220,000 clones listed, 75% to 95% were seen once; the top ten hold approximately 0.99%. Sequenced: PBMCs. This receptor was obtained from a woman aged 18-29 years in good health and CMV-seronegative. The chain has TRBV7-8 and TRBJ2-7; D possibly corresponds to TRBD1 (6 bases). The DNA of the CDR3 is TGTGCCAGCAGCCCAGGGGTCGGACAGCCGGTTTACGAGCAGTACTTC. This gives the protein CASSPGVGQPVYEQYF.